A selection of T cell receptor beta chains follows, all from one sample in a study of spatial heterogeneity in lung cancer. MiXCR was run by TCRdb on the 5' RACE reads, yielding one entry per CDR3 protein. This sample has 15,000 or so distinct CDR3 sequences; approximately 19% occur once, and the top ten carry 5.5% to 7%. The sample in question was PBMCs, obtained at follow-up. The receptors were gathered from a male donor with early-stage non-small cell lung cancer. Each CDR3 is given with its conserved first and last residue. A D gene is named only where the DNA matches it firmly. Where a row states a size, it is once, few, many or the class of an expanded clone; other rows omit it.

-,17,medium-sized,TRBJ2-1,TRBV4-2,TGTGCCAGCAGCCAAGAGGATCCGGCAGGGGCCTACAATGAGCAGTTCTTC,CASSQEDPAGAYNEQFF
-,16,-,TRBJ1-4,TRBV28,TGTGCCAGCAGTTCCCACCCGGGCGCAACTAATGAAAAACTGTTTTTT,CASSSHPGATNEKLFF
-,12,-,TRBJ1-4,TRBV20-1,TGCAGTGCCCAGGGAGGTAATGAAAAACTGTTTTTT,CSAQGGNEKLFF
-,18,few,TRBJ2-7,TRBV11-3,TGTGCCAGCAGCTTAGGGGACCCCTGGGCGGGGCTAACCTACGAGCAGTACTTC,CASSLGDPWAGLTYEQYF
TRBD2,15,-,TRBJ2-1,TRBV6-2/TRBV6-3,TGTGCCAGCAGTTACGGACTAGCGGGGGGCGATGAGCAGTTCTTC,CASSYGLAGGDEQFF
-,18,-,TRBJ2-7,TRBV3-1,TGTGCCAGCAGCCAAGAGGGGAGTGGTAGCGGATCCCCATACGAGCAGTACTTC,CASSQEGSGSGSPYEQYF
TRBD2,15,-,TRBJ2-1,TRBV20-1,TGCAGTGCCTTTTTGACTAGCGGGGGCCACAATGAGCAGTTCTTC,CSAFLTSGGHNEQFF
-,12,medium-sized,TRBJ2-1,TRBV30,TGTGCCTGGAGTGCGGTCCACAATGAGCAGTTCTTC,CAWSAVHNEQFF
TRBD1,14,many,TRBJ1-4,TRBV7-2,TGTGCCAGCAGCTTGGACAGGGAAGGCGAAAAACTGTTTTTT,CASSLDREGEKLFF
-,19,many,TRBJ1-2,TRBV7-2,TGTGCCAGCAGCCGATCCCGCCTTGACAGAAAAAGCGCTAACTATGGCTACACCTTC,CASSRSRLDRKSANYGYTF
TRBD1,16,few,TRBJ2-7,TRBV7-6,TGTGCCAGCAGCTTAGTTGAACAGGGGGGCTCCTACGAGCAGTACTTC,CASSLVEQGGSYEQYF
TRBD2,15,few,TRBJ2-3,TRBV20-1,TGCAGTGCTTTTCGGGGGGACGTGGGCACAGATACGCAGTATTTT,CSAFRGDVGTDTQYF
TRBD1,14,few,TRBJ2-1,TRBV29-1,TGCAGCGCCGGGGACAGGGGGCTTTGGAATGAGCAGTTCTTC,CSAGDRGLWNEQFF
-,15,-,TRBJ1-2,TRBV6-5,TGTGCCAGCAGTTACTCTAGGAAGGGGGGGTATGGCTACACCTTC,CASSYSRKGGYGYTF
-,14,many,TRBJ1-1,TRBV5-6,TGTGCCAGCGCGAATTTGGGGGAGTACACTGAAGCTTTCTTT,CASANLGEYTEAFF
-,12,medium-sized,TRBJ2-1,TRBV19,TGTGCCAGTAGTATAGATAACGGTGAGCAGTTCTTC,CASSIDNGEQFF
-,18,-,TRBJ2-5,TRBV5-4,TGTGCCAGCAGCTTGGTCCTAACTTCCGCCGGGTACCAAGAGACCCAGTACTTC,CASSLVLTSAGYQETQYF
-,17,-,TRBJ2-7,TRBV15,TGTGCCACCAGCAGAGGTGGCAGGGGTAAAAACTACTACGAGCAGTACTTC,CATSRGGRGKNYYEQYF
-,16,-,TRBJ2-2,TRBV4-2,TGTGCCAGCAGCCAAGATATCAGGGCGGACACCGGGGAGCTGTTTTTT,CASSQDIRADTGELFF
TRBD1,15,-,TRBJ1-5,TRBV3-1,TGTGCCAGCAGCCATACAGGGGGGCGCAATCAGCCCCAGCATTTT,CASSHTGGRNQPQHF
-,16,medium-sized,TRBJ1-2,TRBV20-1,TGCAGTGCTAGAGATGCGCAGACCCCGGATAGCTATGGCTACACCTTC,CSARDAQTPDSYGYTF
-,13,-,TRBJ1-5,TRBV2,TGTGCCAGCAGTGAAGACAGAAATCAGCCCCAGCATTTT,CASSEDRNQPQHF
-,15,many,TRBJ1-2,TRBV5-6,TGTGCCAGCACCTACGACAGGACAGCTAACTATGGCTACACCTTC,CASTYDRTANYGYTF
-,13,-,TRBJ1-4,TRBV19,TGTGCCAGTAGTCGAGGGCGGATTGAAAAACTGTTTTTT,CASSRGRIEKLFF
-,16,-,TRBJ1-1,TRBV12-3/TRBV12-4,TGTGCCAGCAGTTTTGGGGGCACTCGGGGCATTGCTGAAGCTTTCTTT,CASSFGGTRGIAEAFF
-,12,-,TRBJ2-7,TRBV3-1,TGTGCCAGCAGCCAGGGCTCCTACGAGCAGTACTTC,CASSQGSYEQYF
-,15,-,TRBJ2-5,TRBV20-1,TGCAGTGCTAGAGATTCGGCGGGGCCGGGAGAGACCCAGTACTTC,CSARDSAGPGETQYF
-,14,few,TRBJ1-2,TRBV3-1,TGTGCCAGCAGCCAACAGGGTTCGAACTATGGCTACACCTTC,CASSQQGSNYGYTF
-,15,medium-sized,TRBJ1-5,TRBV7-2,TGTGCCAGCAGCTTAGAGGACGCAAGCAATCAGCCCCAGCATTTT,CASSLEDASNQPQHF